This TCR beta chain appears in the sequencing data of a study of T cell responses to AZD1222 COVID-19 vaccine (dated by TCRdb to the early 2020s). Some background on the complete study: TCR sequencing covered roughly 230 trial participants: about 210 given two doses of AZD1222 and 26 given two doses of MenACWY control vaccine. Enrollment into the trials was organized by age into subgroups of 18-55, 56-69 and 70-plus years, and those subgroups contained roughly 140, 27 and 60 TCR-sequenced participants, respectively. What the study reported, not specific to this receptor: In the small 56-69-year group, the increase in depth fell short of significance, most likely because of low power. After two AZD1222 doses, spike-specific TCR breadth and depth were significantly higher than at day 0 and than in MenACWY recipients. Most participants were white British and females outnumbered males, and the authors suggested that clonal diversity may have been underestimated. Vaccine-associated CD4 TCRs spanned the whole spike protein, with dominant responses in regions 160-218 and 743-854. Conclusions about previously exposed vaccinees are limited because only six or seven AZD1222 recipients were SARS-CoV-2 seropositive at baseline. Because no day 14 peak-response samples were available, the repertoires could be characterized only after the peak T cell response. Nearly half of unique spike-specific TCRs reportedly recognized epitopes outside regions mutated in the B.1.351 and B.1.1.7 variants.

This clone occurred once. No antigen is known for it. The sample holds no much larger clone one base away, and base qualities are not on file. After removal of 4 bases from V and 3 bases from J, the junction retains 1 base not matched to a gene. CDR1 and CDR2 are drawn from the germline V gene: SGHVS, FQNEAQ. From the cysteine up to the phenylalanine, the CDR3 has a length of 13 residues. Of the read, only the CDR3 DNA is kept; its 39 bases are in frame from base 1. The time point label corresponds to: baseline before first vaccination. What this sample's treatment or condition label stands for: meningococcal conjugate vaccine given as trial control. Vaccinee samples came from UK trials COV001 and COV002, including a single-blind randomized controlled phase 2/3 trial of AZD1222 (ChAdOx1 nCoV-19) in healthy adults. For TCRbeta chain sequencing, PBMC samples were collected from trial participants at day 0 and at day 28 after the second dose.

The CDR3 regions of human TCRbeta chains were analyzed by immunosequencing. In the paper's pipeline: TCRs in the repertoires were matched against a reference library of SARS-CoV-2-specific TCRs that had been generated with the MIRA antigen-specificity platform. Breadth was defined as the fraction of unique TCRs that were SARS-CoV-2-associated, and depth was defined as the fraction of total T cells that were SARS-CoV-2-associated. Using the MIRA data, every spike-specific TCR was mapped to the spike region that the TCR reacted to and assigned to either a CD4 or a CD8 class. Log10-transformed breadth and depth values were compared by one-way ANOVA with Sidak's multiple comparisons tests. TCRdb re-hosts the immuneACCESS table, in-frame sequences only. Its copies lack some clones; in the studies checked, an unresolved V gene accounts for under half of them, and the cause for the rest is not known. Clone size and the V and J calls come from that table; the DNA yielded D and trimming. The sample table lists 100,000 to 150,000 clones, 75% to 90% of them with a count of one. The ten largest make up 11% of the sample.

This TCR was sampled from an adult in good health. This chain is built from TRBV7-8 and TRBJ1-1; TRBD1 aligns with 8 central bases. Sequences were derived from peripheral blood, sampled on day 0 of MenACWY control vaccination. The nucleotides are TGTGCCAGCAGCTCACAGGGGGACACTGAAGCTTTCTTT. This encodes CASSSQGDTEAFF.